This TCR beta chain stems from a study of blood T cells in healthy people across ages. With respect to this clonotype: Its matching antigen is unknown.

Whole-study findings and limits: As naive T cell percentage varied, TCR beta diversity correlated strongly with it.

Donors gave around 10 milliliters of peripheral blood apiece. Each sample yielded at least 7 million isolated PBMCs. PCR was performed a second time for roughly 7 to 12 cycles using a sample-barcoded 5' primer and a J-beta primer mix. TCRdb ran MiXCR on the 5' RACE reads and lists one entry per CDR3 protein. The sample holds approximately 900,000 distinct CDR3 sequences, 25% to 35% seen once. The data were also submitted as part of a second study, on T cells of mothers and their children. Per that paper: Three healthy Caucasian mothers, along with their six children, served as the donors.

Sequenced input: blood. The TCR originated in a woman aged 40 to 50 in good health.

The CDR3 reads CASSLRPDSYNEQFF. DNA for the CDR3: TGTGCCAGCAGCTTGAGACCAGATTCCTACAATGAGCAGTTCTTC. The gene calls are TRBV6-5 and TRBJ2-1, with no clear D. Germline-derived CDR1 and CDR2 are MNHEY and SVGAGI. The germline V and J ends were trimmed by 6 bases and 1 base, with 13 bases remaining between them. The CDR3 is made up of 15 amino acids.